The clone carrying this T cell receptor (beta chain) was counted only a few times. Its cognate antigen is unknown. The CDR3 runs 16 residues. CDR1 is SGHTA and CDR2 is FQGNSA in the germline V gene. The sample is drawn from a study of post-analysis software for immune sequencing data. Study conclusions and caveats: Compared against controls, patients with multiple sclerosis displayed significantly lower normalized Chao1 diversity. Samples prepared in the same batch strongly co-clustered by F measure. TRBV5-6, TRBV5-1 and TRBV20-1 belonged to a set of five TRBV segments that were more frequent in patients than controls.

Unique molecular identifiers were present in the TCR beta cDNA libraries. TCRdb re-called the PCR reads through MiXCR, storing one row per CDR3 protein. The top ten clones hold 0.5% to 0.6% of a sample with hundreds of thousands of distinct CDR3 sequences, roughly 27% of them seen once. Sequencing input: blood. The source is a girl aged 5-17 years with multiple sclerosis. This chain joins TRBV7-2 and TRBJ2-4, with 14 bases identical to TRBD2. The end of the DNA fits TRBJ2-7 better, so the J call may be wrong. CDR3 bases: TGTGCCAGCAGCTCTACCGAGACTAGCGGGAGGGGCGAGCAGTACTTC. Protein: CASSSTETSGRGEQYF.